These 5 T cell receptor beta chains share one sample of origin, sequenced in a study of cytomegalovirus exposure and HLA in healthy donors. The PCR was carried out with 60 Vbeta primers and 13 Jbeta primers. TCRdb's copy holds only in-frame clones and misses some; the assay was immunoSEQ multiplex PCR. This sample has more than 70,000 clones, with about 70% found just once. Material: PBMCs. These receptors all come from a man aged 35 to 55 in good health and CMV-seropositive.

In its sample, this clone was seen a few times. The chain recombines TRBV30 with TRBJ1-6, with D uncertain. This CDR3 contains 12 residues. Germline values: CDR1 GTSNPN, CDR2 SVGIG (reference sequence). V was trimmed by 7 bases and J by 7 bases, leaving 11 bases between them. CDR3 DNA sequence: TGTGCCTCTGGCACACAGAATTCACCCCTCCACTTT. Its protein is CASGTQNSPLHF. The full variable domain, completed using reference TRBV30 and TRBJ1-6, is SQTIHQWPATLVQPVGSPLSLECTVEGTSNPNLYWYRQAAGRGLQLLFYSVGIGQISSEVPQNLSASRPQDRQFILSSKKLLLSDSGFYLCASGTQNSPLHFGNGTRLTVT.

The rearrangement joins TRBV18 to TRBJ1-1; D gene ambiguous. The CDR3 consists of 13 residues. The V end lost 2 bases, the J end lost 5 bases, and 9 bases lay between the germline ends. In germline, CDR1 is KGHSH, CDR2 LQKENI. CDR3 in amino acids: CASSPSYLTEAFF. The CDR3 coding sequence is TGTGCCAGCTCACCAAGCTACCTAACTGAAGCTTTCTTT.

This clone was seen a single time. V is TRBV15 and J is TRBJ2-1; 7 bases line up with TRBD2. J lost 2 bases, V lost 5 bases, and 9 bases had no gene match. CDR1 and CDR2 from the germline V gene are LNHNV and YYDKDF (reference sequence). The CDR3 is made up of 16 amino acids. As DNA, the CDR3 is TGTGCCACCAGCGGGATAGGGAGGGGCCCCTACAATGAGCAGTTCTTC. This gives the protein CATSGIGRGPYNEQFF.

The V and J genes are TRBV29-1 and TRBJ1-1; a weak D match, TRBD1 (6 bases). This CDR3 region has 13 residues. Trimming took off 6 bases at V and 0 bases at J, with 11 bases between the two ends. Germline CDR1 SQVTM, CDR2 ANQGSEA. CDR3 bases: TGCAGCGTGGGGGCAGCCTTGAACACTGAAGCTTTCTTT. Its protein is CSVGAALNTEAFF.

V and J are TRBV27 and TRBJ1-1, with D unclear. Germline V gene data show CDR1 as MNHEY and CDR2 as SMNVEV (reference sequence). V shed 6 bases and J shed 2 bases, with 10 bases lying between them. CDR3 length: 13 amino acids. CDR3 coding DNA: TGTGCCAGCAGGTGGAGCGGAAACACTGAAGCTTTCTTT. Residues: CASRWSGNTEAFF.